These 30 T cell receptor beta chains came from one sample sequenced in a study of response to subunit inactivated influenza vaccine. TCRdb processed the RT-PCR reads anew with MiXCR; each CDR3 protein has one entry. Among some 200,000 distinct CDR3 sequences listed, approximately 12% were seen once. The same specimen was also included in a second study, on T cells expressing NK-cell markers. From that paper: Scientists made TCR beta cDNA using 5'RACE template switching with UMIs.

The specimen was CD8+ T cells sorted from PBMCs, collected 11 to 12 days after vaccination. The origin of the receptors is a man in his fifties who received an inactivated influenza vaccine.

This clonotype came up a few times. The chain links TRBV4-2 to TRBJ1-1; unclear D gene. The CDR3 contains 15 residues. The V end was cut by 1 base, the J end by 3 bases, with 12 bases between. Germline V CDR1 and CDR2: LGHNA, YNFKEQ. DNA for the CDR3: TGTGCCAGCAGCCAAGGGGGATTGTCGCACACTGAAGCTTTCTTT. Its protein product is CASSQGGLSHTEAFF.

CDR3 amino acids: CASSFPLAGSGETQYF. The CDR3 DNA is TGTGCCAGCAGTTTCCCACTGGCAGGATCGGGAGAGACCCAGTACTTC. The gene calls are TRBV28 and TRBJ2-5; D is undetermined. The CDR3 has 16 residues. Trimming pared 3 bases from V and 4 bases from J, leaving 18 bases between. Germline loops: CDR1 MDHEN, CDR2 SYDVKM.

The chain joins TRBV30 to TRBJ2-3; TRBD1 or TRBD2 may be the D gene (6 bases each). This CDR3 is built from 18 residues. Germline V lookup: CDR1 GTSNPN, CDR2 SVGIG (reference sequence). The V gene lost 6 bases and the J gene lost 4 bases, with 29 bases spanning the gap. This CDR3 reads CACTVVGGGHQKADTQYF. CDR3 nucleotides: TGTGCCTGCACCGTAGTCGGGGGCGGTCACCAGAAGGCAGATACGCAGTATTTT. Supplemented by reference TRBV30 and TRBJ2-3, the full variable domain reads SQTIHQWPATLVQPVGSPLSLECTVEGTSNPNLYWYRQAAGRGLQLLFYSVGIGQISSEVPQNLSASRPQDRQFILSSKKLLLSDSGFYLCACTVVGGGHQKADTQYFGPGTRLTVL.

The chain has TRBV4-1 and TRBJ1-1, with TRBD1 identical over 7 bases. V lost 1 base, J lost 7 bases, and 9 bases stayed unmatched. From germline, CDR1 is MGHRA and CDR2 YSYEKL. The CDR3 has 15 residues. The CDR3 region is CASSQGTGVGFEAFF. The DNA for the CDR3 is TGCGCCAGCAGCCAAGGTACAGGGGTCGGTTTTGAAGCTTTCTTT.

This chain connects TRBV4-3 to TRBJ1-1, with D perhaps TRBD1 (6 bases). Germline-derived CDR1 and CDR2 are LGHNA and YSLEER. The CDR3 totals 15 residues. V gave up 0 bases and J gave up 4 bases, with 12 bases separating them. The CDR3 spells CASSQDWGGGTEAFF. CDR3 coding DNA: TGCGCCAGCAGCCAAGATTGGGGAGGGGGCACTGAAGCTTTCTTT.

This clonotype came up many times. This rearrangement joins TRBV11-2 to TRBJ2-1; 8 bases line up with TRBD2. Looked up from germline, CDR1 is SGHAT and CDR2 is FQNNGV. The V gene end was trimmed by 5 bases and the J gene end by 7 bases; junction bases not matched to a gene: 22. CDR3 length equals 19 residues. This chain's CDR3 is CASSPLTLFGGGRLNEQFF. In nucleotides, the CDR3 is TGTGCCAGCAGCCCCCTGACGTTGTTCGGGGGGGGCAGGTTGAATGAGCAGTTCTTC.

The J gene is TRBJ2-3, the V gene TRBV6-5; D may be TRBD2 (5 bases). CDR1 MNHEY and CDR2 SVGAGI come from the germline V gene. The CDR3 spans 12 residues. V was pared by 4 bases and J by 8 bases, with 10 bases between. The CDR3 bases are TGTGCCAGCAGTTCAGGACTTCTTACGCAGTATTTT. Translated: CASSSGLLTQYF.

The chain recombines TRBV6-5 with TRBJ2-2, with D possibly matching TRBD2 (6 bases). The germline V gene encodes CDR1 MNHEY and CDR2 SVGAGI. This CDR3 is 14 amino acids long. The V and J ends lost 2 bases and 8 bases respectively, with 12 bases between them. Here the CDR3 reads CASSYASGPGELFF. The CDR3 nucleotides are TGTGCCAGCAGTTACGCAAGCGGGCCTGGGGAGCTGTTTTTT.

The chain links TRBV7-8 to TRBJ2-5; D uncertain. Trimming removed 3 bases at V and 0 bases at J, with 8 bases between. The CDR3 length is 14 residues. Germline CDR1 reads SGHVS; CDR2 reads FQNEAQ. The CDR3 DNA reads TGTGCCAGCAGCTTCTGGGTCAACCAAGAGACCCAGTACTTC. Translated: CASSFWVNQETQYF.

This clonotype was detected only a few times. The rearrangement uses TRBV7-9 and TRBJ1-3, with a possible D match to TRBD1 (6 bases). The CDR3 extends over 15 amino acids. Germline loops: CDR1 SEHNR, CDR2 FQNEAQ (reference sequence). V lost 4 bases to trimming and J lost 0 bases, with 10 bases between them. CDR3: CASSSTGLSGNTIYF. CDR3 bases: TGTGCCAGCAGCTCTACAGGGCTCTCTGGAAACACCATATATTTT.

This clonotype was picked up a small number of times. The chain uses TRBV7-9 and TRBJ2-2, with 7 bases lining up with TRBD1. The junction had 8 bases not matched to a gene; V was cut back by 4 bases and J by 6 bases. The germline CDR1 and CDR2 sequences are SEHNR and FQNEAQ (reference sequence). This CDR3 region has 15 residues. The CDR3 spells CASSSDRDLPGELFF. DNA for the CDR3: TGTGCCAGCAGCTCCGACAGGGACCTCCCCGGGGAGCTGTTTTTT.

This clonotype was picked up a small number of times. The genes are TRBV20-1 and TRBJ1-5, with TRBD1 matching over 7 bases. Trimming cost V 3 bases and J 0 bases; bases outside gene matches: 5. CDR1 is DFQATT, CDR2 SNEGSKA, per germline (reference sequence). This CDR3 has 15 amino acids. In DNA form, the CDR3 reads TGCAGTGCTAGTGGGACAGAATCTAGCAATCAGCCCCAGCATTTT. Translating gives CSASGTESSNQPQHF.

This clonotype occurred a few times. The CDR3 here is CASRPLTGKLNTEAFF. The CDR3 DNA follows: TGTGCCAGCAGACCACTGACAGGGAAATTGAACACTGAAGCTTTCTTT. The chain uses TRBV21-1 and TRBJ1-1; TRBD1 was called by the table and not checked on the DNA. TRBV21-1 corresponds to a pseudogene. This CDR3 has 16 amino acids.

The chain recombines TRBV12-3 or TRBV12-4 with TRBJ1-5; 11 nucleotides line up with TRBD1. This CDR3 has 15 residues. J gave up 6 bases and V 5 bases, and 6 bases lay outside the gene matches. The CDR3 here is CASSLDRGRGQPQHF. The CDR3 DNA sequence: TGTGCCAGCAGTCTGGACAGGGGGCGCGGTCAGCCCCAGCATTTT.

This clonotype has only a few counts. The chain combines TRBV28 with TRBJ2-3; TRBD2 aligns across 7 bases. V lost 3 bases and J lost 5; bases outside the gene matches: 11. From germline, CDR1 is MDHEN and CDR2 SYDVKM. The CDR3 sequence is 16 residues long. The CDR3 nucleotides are TGTGCCAGCAGTTTCTACCAGCGGGAAGGGGTAGATACGCAGTATTTT. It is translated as CASSFYQREGVDTQYF.

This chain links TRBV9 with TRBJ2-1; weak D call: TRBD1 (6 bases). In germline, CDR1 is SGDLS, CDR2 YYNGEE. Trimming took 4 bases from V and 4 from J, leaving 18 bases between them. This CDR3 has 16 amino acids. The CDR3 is CASSSRPGTSYNEQFF. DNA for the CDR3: TGTGCCAGCAGCTCACGTCCCGGGACATCGTACAATGAGCAGTTCTTC.

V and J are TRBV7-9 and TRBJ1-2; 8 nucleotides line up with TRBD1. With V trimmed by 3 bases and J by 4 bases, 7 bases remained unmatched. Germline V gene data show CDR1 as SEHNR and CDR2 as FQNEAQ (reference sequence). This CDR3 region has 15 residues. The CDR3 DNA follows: TGTGCCAGCAGCTTCGCAGCAGGGGGCTTCTATGGCTACACCTTC. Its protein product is CASSFAAGGFYGYTF.

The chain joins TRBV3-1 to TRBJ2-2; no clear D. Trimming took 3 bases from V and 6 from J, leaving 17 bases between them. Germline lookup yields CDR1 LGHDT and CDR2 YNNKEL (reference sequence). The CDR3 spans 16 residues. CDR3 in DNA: TGTGCCAGCAGCCAGGGGATAAGCATTACGGCCGGGGAGCTGTTTTTT. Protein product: CASSQGISITAGELFF.

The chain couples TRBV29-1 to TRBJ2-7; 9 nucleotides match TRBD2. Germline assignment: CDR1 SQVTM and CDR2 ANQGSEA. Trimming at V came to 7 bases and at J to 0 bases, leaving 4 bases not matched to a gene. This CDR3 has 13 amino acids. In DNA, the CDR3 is TGCAGCGCCGAGCGGGGGGACTCCTACGAGCAGTACTTC. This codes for CSAERGDSYEQYF.

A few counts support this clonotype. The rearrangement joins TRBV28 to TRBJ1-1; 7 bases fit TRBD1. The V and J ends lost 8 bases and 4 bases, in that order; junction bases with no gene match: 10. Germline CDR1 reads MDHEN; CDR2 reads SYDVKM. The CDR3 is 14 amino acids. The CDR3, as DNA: TGTGCCAGCGGACCCCTGACAGGGATCACTGAAGCTTTCTTT. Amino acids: CASGPLTGITEAFF. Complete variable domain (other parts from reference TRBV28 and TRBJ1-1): DVKVTQSSRYLVKRTGEKVFLECVQDMDHENMFWYRQDPGLGLRLIYFSYDVKMKEKGDIPEGYSVSREKKERFSLILESASTNQTSMYLCASGPLTGITEAFFGQGTRLTVV.

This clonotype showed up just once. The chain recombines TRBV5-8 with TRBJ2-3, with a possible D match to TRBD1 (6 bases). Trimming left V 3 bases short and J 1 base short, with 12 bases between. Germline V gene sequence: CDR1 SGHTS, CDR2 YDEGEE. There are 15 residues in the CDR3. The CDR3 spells CASSWGLLGTDTQYF. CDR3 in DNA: TGTGCCAGCAGCTGGGGGCTTCTCGGCACAGATACGCAGTATTTT.

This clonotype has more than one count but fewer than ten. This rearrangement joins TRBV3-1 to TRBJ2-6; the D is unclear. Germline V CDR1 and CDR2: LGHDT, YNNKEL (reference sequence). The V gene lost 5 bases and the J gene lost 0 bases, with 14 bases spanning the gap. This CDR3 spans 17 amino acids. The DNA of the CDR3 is TGTGCCAGCAGCTCTCAAATGACGGGCTCTGGGGCCAACGTCCTGACTTTC. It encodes CASSSQMTGSGANVLTF.

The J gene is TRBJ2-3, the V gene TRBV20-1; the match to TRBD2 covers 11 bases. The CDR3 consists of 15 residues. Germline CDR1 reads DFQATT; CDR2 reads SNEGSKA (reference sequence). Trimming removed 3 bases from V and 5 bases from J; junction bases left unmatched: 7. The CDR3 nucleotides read TGCAGTGCTAGGCTAGCGGGAGGATATGGAGATACGCAGTATTTT. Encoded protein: CSARLAGGYGDTQYF.

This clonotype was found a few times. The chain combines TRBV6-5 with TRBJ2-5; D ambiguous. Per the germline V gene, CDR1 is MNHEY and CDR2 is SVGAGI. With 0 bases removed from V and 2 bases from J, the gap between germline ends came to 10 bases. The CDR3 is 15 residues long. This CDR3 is CASSYSNGPQETQYF. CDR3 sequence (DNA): TGTGCCAGCAGTTACTCGAACGGGCCGCAAGAGACCCAGTACTTC.

The CDR3 bases are TGTGCCAGCAGCTTACCCGAAAGAGCCACGCAGTATTTT. Translated, it gives CASSLPERATQYF. The V call is TRBV7-2, the J call TRBJ2-3; D unresolved. V lost 2 bases, J lost 9 bases, and 12 bases lay in between. The CDR3 spans 13 residues. CDR1 and CDR2 from the germline V gene are SGHTA and FQGNSA.

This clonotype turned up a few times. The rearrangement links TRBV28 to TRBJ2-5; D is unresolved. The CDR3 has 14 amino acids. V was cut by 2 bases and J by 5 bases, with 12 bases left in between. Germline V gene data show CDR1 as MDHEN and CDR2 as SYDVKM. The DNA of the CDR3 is TGTGCCAGCAGTTTAACGACGCTGGGGGAGACCCAGTACTTC. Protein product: CASSLTTLGETQYF.

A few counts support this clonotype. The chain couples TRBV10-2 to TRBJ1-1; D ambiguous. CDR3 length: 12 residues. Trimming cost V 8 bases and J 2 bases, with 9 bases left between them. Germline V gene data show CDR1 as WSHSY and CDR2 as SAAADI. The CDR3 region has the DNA TGCGCCAGCGGGAGCTATAACACTGAAGCTTTCTTT. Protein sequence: CASGSYNTEAFF.

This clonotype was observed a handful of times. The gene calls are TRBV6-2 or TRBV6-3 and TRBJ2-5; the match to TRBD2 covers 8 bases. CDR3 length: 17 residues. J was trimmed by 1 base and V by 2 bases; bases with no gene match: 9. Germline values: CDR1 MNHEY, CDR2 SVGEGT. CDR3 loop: CASSYVAGGDFQETQYF. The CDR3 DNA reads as TGTGCCAGCAGTTACGTGGCGGGGGGTGACTTCCAAGAGACCCAGTACTTC.

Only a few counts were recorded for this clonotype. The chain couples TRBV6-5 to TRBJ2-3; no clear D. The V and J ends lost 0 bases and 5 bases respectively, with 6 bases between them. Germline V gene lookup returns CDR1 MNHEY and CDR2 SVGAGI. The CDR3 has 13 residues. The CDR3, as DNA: TGTGCCAGCAGTTACTCGGGGATAGATACGCAGTATTTT. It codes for CASSYSGIDTQYF.

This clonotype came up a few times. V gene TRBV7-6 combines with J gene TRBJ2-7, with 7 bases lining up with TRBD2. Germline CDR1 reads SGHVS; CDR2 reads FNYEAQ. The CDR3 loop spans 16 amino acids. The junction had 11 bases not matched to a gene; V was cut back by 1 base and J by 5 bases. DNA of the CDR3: TGTGCCAGCAGCTTAGAGGTGGGGGAGGGCGGCGACGAGCAGTACTTC. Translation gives CASSLEVGEGGDEQYF.